One sample yielded the 24 T cell receptor beta chains listed below, sequenced in a study of blood T cell repertoires in COVID-19. Only in-frame clones appear in the TCRdb table, and some are missing; sequencing was by immunoSEQ multiplex PCR. The profile covers approximately 53,000 clones, with 90% appearing a single time and 8.5% to 10% taken by the ten largest. The sequenced sample was peripheral blood. These receptors came from a woman of 80 years or more with acute or convalescent COVID-19.

This clone has only one observation. This chain joins TRBV5-6 and TRBJ1-2; D not certain. The length of the CDR3 is 16 residues. The V end was cut by 3 bases, the J end by 3 bases, with 18 bases between. Germline values: CDR1 SGHDT, CDR2 YYEEEE. In DNA, the CDR3 is TGTGCCAGCAGCTCAACCGGACCGGTGGAGGACTATGGCTACACCTTC. It is translated as CASSSTGPVEDYGYTF.

This chain joins TRBV28 and TRBJ1-2; 7 nucleotides align to TRBD1. Germline V gene data show CDR1 as MDHEN and CDR2 as SYDVKM. V was clipped by 5 bases and J by 2 bases; unmatched bases: 5. This CDR3 is built from 14 residues. The CDR3 DNA reads TGTGCCAGCAGTCCAGGGGGGCCGAACTATGGCTACACCTTC. Translated: CASSPGGPNYGYTF.

J is TRBJ2-1 and V is TRBV19; 7 bases map to TRBD1. J lost 1 base, V lost 4 bases, and 4 bases had no gene match. The CDR3 consists of 15 residues. CDR1 and CDR2 from the germline V gene are LNHDA and SQIVND (reference sequence). The CDR3 coding sequence is TGTGCCAGTAGTACGGGACAGACTTCCTACAATGAGCAGTTCTTC. Its protein is CASSTGQTSYNEQFF.

The chain has TRBV6-2 or TRBV6-3 and TRBJ1-5, with TRBD1 as a possible D gene (6 bases). V lost 5 bases to trimming and J lost 3 bases, with 14 bases between them. Looked up from germline, CDR1 is MNHEY and CDR2 is SVGEGT. This CDR3 has 15 residues. The CDR3, as DNA: TGTGCCAGCAGTCGCACAGGGTACGACAATCAGCCCCAGCATTTT. The encoded protein is CASSRTGYDNQPQHF.

The gene calls are TRBV5-1 and TRBJ1-6; TRBD1 agrees at 9 bases. Trimming at V came to 6 bases and at J to 9 bases, leaving 19 bases not matched to a gene. The CDR3 extends over 18 amino acids. Germline lookup yields CDR1 SGHRS and CDR2 YFSETQ. The CDR3 nucleotides are TGCGCCAGCAACGACCTGCCGGGACAGGGTGGATCTTCTTCACCCCTCCACTTT. Protein sequence: CASNDLPGQGGSSSPLHF.

In its sample, this clone was seen a few times. V and J are TRBV4-2 and TRBJ1-5; D unresolved. CDR1 and CDR2 (germline): LGHNA, YNFKEQ. CDR3 length equals 15 residues. Trimming shortened V by 0 bases and J by 5 bases, and 11 bases separated the two germline ends. Here the CDR3 DNA reads TGTGCCAGCAGCCAAGATTATGTCCCCCATCAGCCCCAGCATTTT. It yields the protein CASSQDYVPHQPQHF.

J is TRBJ1-6 and V is TRBV11-2; tentative D call: TRBD1 (6 bases). Trimming removed 6 bases from V and 11 bases from J, with 17 bases in between. The length of the CDR3 is 14 residues. CDR1 and CDR2 from the germline V gene are SGHAT and FQNNGV. The CDR3, as DNA: TGTGCCAGCAGGTCCAGGGGAGACGGGACACCCCTCCACTTT. This encodes CASRSRGDGTPLHF.

The chain couples TRBV7-8 to TRBJ1-2; 7 bases align to TRBD1. Germline CDR1 and CDR2: SGHVS and FQNEAQ. The CDR3 is 16 residues long. With V trimmed by 2 bases and J by 5 bases, 11 bases remained unmatched. Here the CDR3 DNA reads TGTGCCAGCAGCTTAACCCAGACAGGGTCAGGGTATGGCTACACCTTC. It is translated as CASSLTQTGSGYGYTF.

This sequence joins TRBV6-5 and TRBJ1-6; TRBD1 aligns across 8 bases. Germline lookup yields CDR1 MNHEY and CDR2 SVGAGI. Trimming removed 2 bases from V and 8 bases from J; junction bases left unmatched: 5. This CDR3 is 15 amino acids long. CDR3 in amino acids: CASSYTTGEDSPLHF. CDR3 sequence (DNA): TGTGCCAGCAGTTACACGACAGGGGAGGATTCACCCCTCCACTTT.

The chain has TRBV5-6 and TRBJ1-2, with TRBD1 matching 11 bases. The CDR3 runs 16 residues. The trim removed 3 bases at V and 7 bases at J, leaving 11 bases unmatched. Germline assignment: CDR1 SGHDT and CDR2 YYEEEE. Here the CDR3 DNA reads TGTGCCAGCAGCTCATACGGACAGGGGGCGCAAACTGGCTACACCTTC. Translating it yields CASSSYGQGAQTGYTF.

V gene TRBV7-2 combines with J gene TRBJ2-7; TRBD2 aligns across 8 bases. Germline V CDR1 and CDR2: SGHTA, FQGNSA. After removal of 4 bases from V and 4 bases from J, the junction contained 9 bases not matched to a gene. CDR3 length equals 15 residues. CDR3 region: CASSSQPGTRYEQYF. The CDR3 DNA follows: TGTGCCAGCAGCTCTCAACCCGGGACTAGATACGAGCAGTACTTC.

This chain joins TRBV6-2 or TRBV6-3 and TRBJ1-2; maybe TRBD1 (5 bases). Germline assignment: CDR1 MNHEY and CDR2 SVGEGT. This CDR3 has 15 residues. The V end lost 5 bases, the J end lost 0 bases, and 13 bases lay between the germline ends. This chain's CDR3 is CASSPSGVPNYGYTF. The CDR3 DNA reads TGTGCCAGCAGTCCCTCGGGGGTCCCTAACTATGGCTACACCTTC.

This chain uses TRBV2 with TRBJ2-1; perhaps TRBD2 as D (6 bases). The V end was cut by 10 bases, the J end by 1 base, with 17 bases between. Germline CDR1 and CDR2: SNHLY and FYNNEI. This CDR3 has 15 residues. CDR3 DNA: TGTGCCACCCTCAGGAGGGTAGCGTCCTACAATGAGCAGTTCTTC. Encoded protein: CATLRRVASYNEQFF.

The V gene is TRBV18, the J gene TRBJ2-1, with TRBD1 matching 10 bases. The germline gives CDR1 KGHSH, CDR2 LQKENI. V lost 7 bases to trimming and J lost 8 bases; unmatched junction nucleotides: 5. This CDR3 region has 13 residues. CDR3 nucleotides: TGTGCCAGCTTCCGGGACAGGGGCGATGAGCAGTTCTTC. This translates into CASFRDRGDEQFF.

The chain uses TRBV6-2 or TRBV6-3 and TRBJ2-7; 10 bases agree with TRBD2. The V segment lost 4 bases and the J segment 0 bases; nucleotides outside the gene matches: 6. Germline V CDR1 and CDR2: MNHEY, SVGEGT. The CDR3 runs to 16 residues. In nucleotides, the CDR3 is TGTGCCAGCAGTTCCGGGACTAGCGCCATCTCCTACGAGCAGTACTTC. Amino acid sequence: CASSSGTSAISYEQYF.

This clone showed up just once. The rearrangement joins TRBV2 to TRBJ1-5; 8 bases match TRBD1. The length of the CDR3 is 17 residues. With V trimmed by 5 bases and J by 0 bases, 9 bases remained unmatched. CDR1 SNHLY and CDR2 FYNNEI come from the germline V gene. Here the CDR3 reads CASSRTGYWDSNQPQHF. CDR3 nucleotides: TGTGCCAGCAGTAGGACAGGGTACTGGGATAGCAATCAGCCCCAGCATTTT.

This clone has just a few counts. The germline gene is not matched at one end of the junction; a read error may be the cause. V is TRBV4-3 and J is TRBJ1-5; TRBD1 is a possible D gene (5 bases). The CDR3 consists of 13 residues. Germline CDR1 and CDR2: LGHNA and YSLEER. DNA for the CDR3: TGCGCCAGCAGCCCGTCTACAGGTCAGGCCCAGCATTTT. It codes for CASSPSTGQAQHF.

The CDR3 protein is CASSPDGGYGYTF. In DNA form, the CDR3 reads TGTGCCAGCAGCCCCGACGGGGGCTATGGCTACACCTTC. V usage is TRBV6-6 and J usage is TRBJ1-2; D is possibly TRBD1 (5 bases). Germline CDR1 reads MNHNY; CDR2 reads SVGAGI (reference sequence). Trimming took 6 bases from V and 4 from J, leaving 12 bases between them. This CDR3 region has 13 residues.

This rearrangement joins TRBV5-4 to TRBJ1-1; D is possibly TRBD1 (6 bases). V was pared by 0 bases and J by 11 bases, with 17 bases between. The CDR3 spans 14 residues. Germline V gives CDR1 SGHNT, CDR2 YYREEE (reference sequence). For the CDR3, the DNA is TGTGCCAGCAGCTTGGTTGTGGGGGCACAGGCGGCTTTCTTT. Translating it yields CASSLVVGAQAAFF.

The chain has TRBV6-6 and TRBJ1-5, with D possibly matching TRBD1 (6 bases). V was shortened by 5 bases and J by 7 bases, with 18 bases between the two germline ends. The CDR3 is 15 amino acids. Per germline, CDR1 MNHNY and CDR2 SVGAGI (reference sequence). CDR3 nucleotide sequence: TGTGCCAGCAGTCCAACATCGGTTGGGGGCCAGCCCCAGCATTTT. Its translation is CASSPTSVGGQPQHF.

J is TRBJ2-2 and V is TRBV27; the D is unclear. This CDR3 is built from 15 residues. V gave up 4 bases and J gave up 2 bases, with 11 bases separating them. The germline V gene encodes CDR1 MNHEY and CDR2 SMNVEV (reference sequence). CDR3 nucleotide sequence: TGTGCCAGCAGTTCCTCGCGGAGAAACACCGGGGAGCTGTTTTTT. It translates to CASSSSRRNTGELFF.

This sequence joins TRBV9 and TRBJ1-2, with 7 bases aligning to TRBD1. CDR1 SGDLS and CDR2 YYNGEE come from the germline V gene. Unmatched junction bases numbered 4, after V lost 4 bases and J lost 7 bases. The CDR3 has 12 amino acids. The CDR3 DNA reads TGTGCCAGCAGCTTTCAGGGGGGTGGCTACACCTTC. Protein sequence: CASSFQGGGYTF.

This clone was detected once. The gene calls are TRBV6-5 and TRBJ2-2, with D maybe TRBD2 (6 bases). With 2 bases removed from V and 7 bases from J, the gap between germline ends came to 11 bases. Germline V CDR1 and CDR2: MNHEY, SVGAGI. The CDR3 length is 14 residues. CDR3 amino acids: CASSYGVGGGELFF. In DNA form, the CDR3 reads TGTGCCAGCAGTTACGGCGTGGGAGGCGGGGAGCTGTTTTTT.

The chain is built from TRBV11-3 and TRBJ2-2, with D tentatively TRBD2 (6 bases). With 4 bases removed from V and 6 bases from J, the gap between germline ends came to 15 bases. This CDR3 spans 15 amino acids. The germline V gene has CDR1 SGHNT and CDR2 YENEEA. CDR3 protein: CASSSVGRSSGELFF. The CDR3 DNA follows: TGTGCCAGCAGCTCGGTGGGGAGGTCCTCCGGGGAGCTGTTTTTT.